The 6 T cell receptor beta chains presented below share a single source sample, sequenced in a study of blood T cell repertoires in COVID-19. Produced via immunoSEQ multiplex PCR; TCRdb's table is partial and in-frame only. Of 180,000 or so clones in the sample, about 80% were seen once. Sequencing was carried out using PBMCs or T cells enriched from blood (not recorded which). The receptor source for this set is a man in his forties or fifties who had recovered from COVID-19.

The rearrangement uses TRBV2 and TRBJ2-5; D may be TRBD2 (7 bases). The CDR3 totals 17 residues. From germline, CDR1 is SNHLY and CDR2 FYNNEI. The V end was cut by 4 bases, the J end by 5 bases, with 23 bases between. The CDR3 is CASSGWGGSGARETQYF. The CDR3 bases are TGTGCCAGCAGTGGATGGGGGGGCTCGGGGGCACGCGAGACCCAGTACTTC.

This rearrangement joins TRBV6-2 or TRBV6-3 to TRBJ2-2; 8 positions match TRBD1. The CDR3 is 18 residues long. Germline values: CDR1 MNHEY, CDR2 SVGEGT. V dropped 4 bases and J dropped 1; count of bases not matched to a gene: 11. The CDR3 DNA reads as TGTGCCAGCAGTTCGGAGGACAGGGTTGTGATGAACACCGGGGAGCTGTTTTTT. It yields the protein CASSSEDRVVMNTGELFF.

The table lists this clone with a count of one. The chain is built from TRBV7-9 and TRBJ1-1; the D gene is possibly TRBD1 (5 bases). Germline V gene sequence: CDR1 SEHNR, CDR2 FQNEAQ (reference sequence). The CDR3 loop spans 13 amino acids. V dropped 1 base and J dropped 3 bases, with 6 bases sitting between them. Here the CDR3 reads CASSLEQDTEAFF. The CDR3 DNA is TGTGCCAGCAGCTTAGAACAGGACACTGAAGCTTTCTTT.

V gene TRBV18 combines with J gene TRBJ1-5; D is unclear. Germline lookup yields CDR1 KGHSH and CDR2 LQKENI. Trimming shortened V by 2 bases and J by 10 bases, and 9 bases separated the two germline ends. The CDR3 length is 12 residues. CDR3 sequence: CASSPTNGPQHF. The CDR3 nucleotides are TGTGCCAGCTCACCAACGAATGGCCCCCAGCATTTT.

This chain links TRBV4-1 with TRBJ2-1, with TRBD2 matching 7 bases. The length of the CDR3 is 13 residues. Trimming removed 1 base from V and 7 bases from J; junction bases left unmatched: 1. The germline gives CDR1 MGHRA, CDR2 YSYEKL. The CDR3 DNA sequence: TGCGCCAGCAGCCAAGGCGGGAGAAATGAGCAGTTCTTC. The encoded protein is CASSQGGRNEQFF.

The V and J genes are TRBV12-3 or TRBV12-4 and TRBJ1-2; no definite D call. V lost 3 bases, J lost 4 bases, and 6 bases lay in between. CDR3 length equals 12 residues. Written as DNA, the CDR3 is TGTGCCAGCAGTTTCGGGGTCTATGGCTACACCTTC. Its protein is CASSFGVYGYTF.